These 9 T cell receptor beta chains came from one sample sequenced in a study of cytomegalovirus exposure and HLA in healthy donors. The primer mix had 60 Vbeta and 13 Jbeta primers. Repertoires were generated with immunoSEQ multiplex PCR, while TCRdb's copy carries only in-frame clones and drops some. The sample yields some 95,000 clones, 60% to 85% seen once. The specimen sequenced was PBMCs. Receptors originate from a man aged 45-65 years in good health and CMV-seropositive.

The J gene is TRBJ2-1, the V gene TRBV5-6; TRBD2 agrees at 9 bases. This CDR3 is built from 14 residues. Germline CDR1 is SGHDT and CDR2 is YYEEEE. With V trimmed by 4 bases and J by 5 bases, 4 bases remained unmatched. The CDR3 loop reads CASSPGLAHNEQFF. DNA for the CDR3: TGTGCCAGCAGCCCGGGACTAGCCCACAATGAGCAGTTCTTC.

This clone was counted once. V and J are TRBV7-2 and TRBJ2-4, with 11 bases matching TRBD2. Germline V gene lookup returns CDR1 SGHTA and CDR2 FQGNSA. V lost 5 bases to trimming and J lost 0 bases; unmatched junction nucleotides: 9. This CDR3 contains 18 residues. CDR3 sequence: CASSQTSGEHVAKNIQYF. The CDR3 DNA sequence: TGTGCCAGCAGCCAGACTAGCGGGGAGCATGTAGCCAAAAACATTCAGTACTTC. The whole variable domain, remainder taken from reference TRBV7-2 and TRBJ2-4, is GAGVSQSPSNKVTEKGKDVELRCDPISGHTALYWYRQSLGQGLEFLIYFQGNSAPDKSGLPSDRFSAERTGGSVSTLTIQRTQQEDSAVYLCASSQTSGEHVAKNIQYFGAGTRLSVL.

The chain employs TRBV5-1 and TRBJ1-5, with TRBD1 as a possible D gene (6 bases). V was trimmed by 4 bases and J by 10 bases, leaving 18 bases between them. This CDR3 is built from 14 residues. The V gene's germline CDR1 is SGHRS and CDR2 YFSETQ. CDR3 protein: CASSPGQSFDPQHF. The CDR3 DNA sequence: TGCGCCAGCAGCCCAGGACAGAGCTTTGACCCCCAGCATTTT. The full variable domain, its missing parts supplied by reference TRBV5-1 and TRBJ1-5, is KAGVTQTPRYLIKTRGQQVTLSCSPISGHRSVSWYQQTPGQGLQFLFEYFSETQRNKGNFPGRFSGRQFSNSRSEMNVSTLELGDSALYLCASSPGQSFDPQHFGDGTRLSIL.

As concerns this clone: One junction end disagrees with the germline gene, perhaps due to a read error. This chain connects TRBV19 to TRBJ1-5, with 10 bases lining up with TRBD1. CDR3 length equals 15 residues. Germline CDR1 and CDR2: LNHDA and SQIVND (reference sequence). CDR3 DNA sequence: TGTGCCAGTAAATCAGGGACAGGGGTTCGTCAGCCCCAGAATTTT. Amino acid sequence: CASKSGTGVRQPQNF.

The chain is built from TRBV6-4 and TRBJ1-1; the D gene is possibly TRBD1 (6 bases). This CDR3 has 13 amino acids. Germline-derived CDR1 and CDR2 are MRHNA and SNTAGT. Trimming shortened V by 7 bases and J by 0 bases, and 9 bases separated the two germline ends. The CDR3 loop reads CASKQGMNTEAFF. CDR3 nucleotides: TGTGCCAGCAAACAGGGTATGAACACTGAAGCTTTCTTT.

The CDR3 is CASNLDSTGELFF. The CDR3 DNA is TGTGCCAGCAACCTCGACAGCACCGGGGAGCTGTTTTTT. This chain joins TRBV2 and TRBJ2-2, with D perhaps TRBD1 (5 bases). The germline V and J ends were trimmed by 7 bases and 4 bases, with 10 bases remaining between them. The germline V gene encodes CDR1 SNHLY and CDR2 FYNNEI. There are 13 residues in the CDR3. The whole variable domain, filled in from reference TRBV2 and TRBJ2-2, reads EPEVTQTPSHQVTQMGQEVILRCVPISNHLYFYWYRQILGQKVEFLVSFYNNEISEKSEIFDDQFSVERPDGSNFTLKIRSTKLEDSAMYFCASNLDSTGELFFGEGSRLTVL.

CDR3 protein: CASSAAGTANEKLFF. The DNA of the CDR3 is TGTGCCAGCAGCGCCGCCGGGACAGCAAATGAAAAACTGTTTTTT. The chain couples TRBV7-8 to TRBJ1-4, with 7 bases aligning to TRBD1. The CDR3 has 15 residues. The V segment lost 5 bases and the J segment 5 bases; nucleotides outside the gene matches: 8. Germline V gene lookup returns CDR1 SGHVS and CDR2 FQNEAQ.

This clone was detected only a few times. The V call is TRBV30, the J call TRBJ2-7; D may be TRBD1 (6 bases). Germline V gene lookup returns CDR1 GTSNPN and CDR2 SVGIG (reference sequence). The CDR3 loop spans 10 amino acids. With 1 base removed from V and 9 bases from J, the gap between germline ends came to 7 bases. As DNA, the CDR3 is TGTGCCTGGAGTGCGGACAGGCAGTACTTC. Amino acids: CAWSADRQYF.

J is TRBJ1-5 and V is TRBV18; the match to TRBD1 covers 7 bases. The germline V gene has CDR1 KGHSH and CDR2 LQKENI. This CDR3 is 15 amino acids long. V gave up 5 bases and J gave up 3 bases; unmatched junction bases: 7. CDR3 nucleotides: TGTGCCAGCTCATCCCGACAGGGCGACAATCAGCCCCAGCATTTT. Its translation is CASSSRQGDNQPQHF.